A selection of T cell receptor beta chains follows, all from one sample in a study of cytomegalovirus exposure and HLA in healthy donors. The table came from immunoSEQ multiplex PCR; TCRdb's copy has only in-frame clones and leaves some out. In the table there are over 150,000 clones, roughly 80% of which are singletons. What was sequenced was PBMCs. These receptors were collected from a woman aged 30 to 39 in good health and CMV-seropositive. Both conserved end residues are part of each CDR3. Fields, in order: V gene, J gene, CDR3 protein.

v_gene: TRBV7-9
j_gene: TRBJ1-2
CDR3aa: CASRPTGSWAYGYTF

v_gene: TRBV5-1
j_gene: TRBJ2-2
CDR3aa: CASSLGQGTAGELFF

v_gene: TRBV5-1
j_gene: TRBJ2-7
CDR3aa: CASSLLYSYEQYF

v_gene: TRBV4-3
j_gene: TRBJ2-3
CDR3aa: CASSQSGGRSGDTQYF

v_gene: TRBV29-1
j_gene: TRBJ2-1
CDR3aa: CSVEDPRLAGGYNEQFF

v_gene: TRBV2
j_gene: TRBJ2-6
CDR3aa: CASKTGLSGANVLTF

v_gene: TRBV4-2
j_gene: TRBJ1-2
CDR3aa: CASSPVPGQGAVGYGYTF

v_gene: TRBV5-5
j_gene: TRBJ1-1
CDR3aa: CASSLEGRTEAFF

v_gene: TRBV7-2
j_gene: TRBJ2-3
CDR3aa: CASSPGLSPDTQYF

v_gene: TRBV5-1
j_gene: TRBJ1-1
CDR3aa: CASSLLQGNTEAFF

v_gene: TRBV19
j_gene: TRBJ1-2
CDR3aa: CASSSHRDYYGYTF

v_gene: TRBV28
j_gene: TRBJ1-6
CDR3aa: CASSLWQGMLNSPLHF

v_gene: TRBV11-3
j_gene: TRBJ2-2
CDR3aa: CASSVIAGGNTGELFF

v_gene: TRBV7-2
j_gene: TRBJ2-3
CDR3aa: CASSLPSGGAPDTQYF

v_gene: TRBV9
j_gene: TRBJ2-3
CDR3aa: CASSVAVKAGTGKYF

v_gene: TRBV4-1
j_gene: TRBJ1-2
CDR3aa: CASSQDKTNYGYTF

v_gene: TRBV6-5
j_gene: TRBJ1-2
CDR3aa: CASNSSGGARDYGYTF

v_gene: TRBV30
j_gene: TRBJ2-4
CDR3aa: CAWRDGLGLLAKNIQYF

v_gene: TRBV4-3
j_gene: TRBJ2-1
CDR3aa: CASSFSTSSSYNEQFF

v_gene: TRBV29-1
j_gene: TRBJ1-2
CDR3aa: CSVEEGQDYGYTF

v_gene: TRBV9
j_gene: TRBJ2-3
CDR3aa: CASSVFGGTDTQYF

v_gene: TRBV5-1
j_gene: TRBJ2-6
CDR3aa: CASKEGAGANVLTF

v_gene: TRBV6-1
j_gene: TRBJ1-2
CDR3aa: CASREDQGIGYTF

v_gene: TRBV7-9
j_gene: TRBJ2-7
CDR3aa: CASSLDGDTYEQYF

v_gene: TRBV19
j_gene: TRBJ2-5
CDR3aa: CASSPGKETQYF

v_gene: TRBV29-1
j_gene: TRBJ2-5
CDR3aa: CSVDSSGVRDVETQYF

v_gene: TRBV7-9
j_gene: TRBJ1-3
CDR3aa: CASSLVEFWNTIYF

v_gene: TRBV11-2
j_gene: TRBJ1-2
CDR3aa: CASSKEWDSPNYGYTF

v_gene: TRBV6-5
j_gene: TRBJ1-6
CDR3aa: CASSYVRSRGSPLHF

v_gene: TRBV10-3
j_gene: TRBJ2-3
CDR3aa: CAIRREGITDTQYF

v_gene: TRBV18
j_gene: TRBJ1-2
CDR3aa: CASSPAGNYGYTF

v_gene: TRBV5-1
j_gene: TRBJ2-5
CDR3aa: CASSPRGQQETQYF

v_gene: TRBV27
j_gene: TRBJ2-1
CDR3aa: CASSLLRAGPYNEQFF

v_gene: TRBV19
j_gene: TRBJ1-1
CDR3aa: CASSTGVGNTEAFF

v_gene: TRBV18
j_gene: TRBJ2-7
CDR3aa: CASSKGFPGEQYF

v_gene: TRBV5-4
j_gene: TRBJ1-6
CDR3aa: CASSLAAGGSSPLHF

v_gene: TRBV28
j_gene: TRBJ1-2
CDR3aa: CASSLWGDYGYTF

v_gene: TRBV19
j_gene: TRBJ1-4
CDR3aa: CASTIAGRENEKLFF

v_gene: TRBV2
j_gene: TRBJ1-1
CDR3aa: CASSGSLNTEAFF

v_gene: TRBV7-9
j_gene: TRBJ1-1
CDR3aa: CASSLDMNTEAFF

v_gene: TRBV18
j_gene: TRBJ1-5
CDR3aa: CASSPPTGWPQHF

v_gene: TRBV7-9
j_gene: TRBJ1-1
CDR3aa: CASSLALEAFF

v_gene: TRBV6-6
j_gene: TRBJ1-1
CDR3aa: CASTDKVNWNTEAFF

v_gene: TRBV7-9
j_gene: TRBJ2-3
CDR3aa: CASSHPRNAGTGKDTQYF

v_gene: TRBV7-2
j_gene: TRBJ2-1
CDR3aa: CASSIAVSSYNEQFF

v_gene: TRBV9
j_gene: TRBJ2-3
CDR3aa: CASSASGRGAPPDTQYF

v_gene: TRBV16
j_gene: TRBJ2-1
CDR3aa: CASSDSGGAYNEQFF

v_gene: TRBV27
j_gene: TRBJ1-5
CDR3aa: CASSMTGYHQPQHF